This TCR beta chain was found in a study of blood T cell repertoires in COVID-19. Germline V gene sequence: CDR1 MNHEY, CDR2 SMNVEV (reference sequence). This CDR3 has 15 amino acids. Unmatched junction bases numbered 13, after V lost 6 bases and J lost 7 bases. In the authors' methods: Estimation of nucleated cell counts relied on the amplification of reference gene primers. Profiling relied on immunoSEQ multiplex PCR, and the TCRdb table lists in-frame clones only, not all of them. The DNA gave D and trimming, while V, J and clone size come from that table. This sample has roughly 70,000 clones; 80% occur once, and the top ten carry over 15%.

The chain combines TRBV27 with TRBJ2-7; 9 bases map to TRBD1. Sample: peripheral blood. The TCR comes from a man aged 65-85 years who had recovered from COVID-19. The CDR3 region has the DNA TGTGCCAGCAGGAGATATGGACAGGGGCTGGAAGAGCAGTACTTC. The encoded protein is CASRRYGQGLEEQYF.